The clone carrying this TCR beta chain was seen just once. Trimming cost V 5 bases and J 6 bases, with 17 bases left between them. The CDR3 has 14 residues. Germline CDR1 and CDR2: SGHTA and FQGNSA. The entry originates in a study of blood T cell repertoires in COVID-19. Some clones are missing from TCRdb's copy, which holds only in-frame ones; the method was immunoSEQ multiplex PCR. The repertoire holds a few hundred thousand clones, with around 86% as singletons. The sequenced sample consisted of peripheral blood. The chain is built from TRBV7-2 and TRBJ2-7; D possibly corresponds to TRBD1 (5 bases). The TCR originated in a woman in her forties or fifties with acute or convalescent COVID-19. The CDR3 region is CASSVSGYSGEQYF. In DNA form, the CDR3 reads TGTGCCAGCAGCGTCTCAGGGTATTCCGGCGAGCAGTACTTC.